This TCR beta chain appears in the sequencing data of a study of blood T cell repertoires in COVID-19. Study summary: Acute and convalescent COVID-19 samples came from the United States, Italy and Spain. Sources were T cells, B-cell-depleted T cells, or PBMCs; the material itself was cDNA or gDNA.

This clone was picked up a small number of times. Per the authors' pipeline: Reference gene primers were amplified, and this amplification served to estimate nucleated cell counts. The table came from immunoSEQ multiplex PCR; TCRdb's copy has only in-frame clones and leaves some out. The V and J calls and clone size are taken from that table; D and trimming were inferred from the DNA. There are some 70,000 clones in the sample; 81% occur only once, and approximately 22% lies in the top ten. The source of this sequence is a woman between 65 and 79 years old with acute or convalescent COVID-19. The source material was peripheral blood.

The CDR3 DNA sequence: TGTGCCAGTCTCGATGGGGGAGGAGGGGCAGATACGCAGTATTTT. This sequence encodes CASLDGGGGADTQYF. The chain couples TRBV19 to TRBJ2-3, with D possibly TRBD2 on 6 matching bases. V was pared by 8 bases and J by 4 bases, with 19 bases between. The CDR3 is 15 residues long. Germline-derived CDR1 and CDR2 are LNHDA and SQIVND (reference sequence).